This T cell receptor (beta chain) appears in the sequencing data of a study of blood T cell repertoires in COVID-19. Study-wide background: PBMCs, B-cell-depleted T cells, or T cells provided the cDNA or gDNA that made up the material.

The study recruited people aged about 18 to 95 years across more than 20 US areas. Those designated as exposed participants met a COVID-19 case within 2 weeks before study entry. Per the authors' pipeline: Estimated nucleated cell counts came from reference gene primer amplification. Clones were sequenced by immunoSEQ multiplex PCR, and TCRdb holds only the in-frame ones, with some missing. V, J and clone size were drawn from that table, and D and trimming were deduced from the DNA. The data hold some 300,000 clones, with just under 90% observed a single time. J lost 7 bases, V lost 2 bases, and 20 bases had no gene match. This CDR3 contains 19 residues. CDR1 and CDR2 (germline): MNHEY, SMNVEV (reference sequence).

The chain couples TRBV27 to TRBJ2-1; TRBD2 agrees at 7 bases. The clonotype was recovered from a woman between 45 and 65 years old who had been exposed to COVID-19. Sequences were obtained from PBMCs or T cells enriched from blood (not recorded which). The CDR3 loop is CASSLGPLQGSWGGNEQFF. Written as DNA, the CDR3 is TGTGCCAGCAGTTTAGGCCCACTCCAGGGATCGTGGGGGGGGAATGAGCAGTTCTTC.